This TCR beta chain comes out of a study of T-cell memory formation after mild COVID-19. The CDR3 is 16 amino acids. Germline V gene data show CDR1 as SGHTA and CDR2 as FQGNSA. After removal of 5 bases from V and 2 bases from J, the junction contained 9 bases not matched to a gene. TCRdb passed the 5' RACE reads through MiXCR, listing each CDR3 protein once. This table holds over 500,000 distinct CDR3 sequences, 17% found once. The table lists this clonotype with a few counts. The specimen was PBMCs or a T cell subset sorted from them (not recorded which). The rearrangement uses TRBV7-2 and TRBJ2-3; TRBD1 agrees at 8 bases. The origin of this receptor is an adult woman who had mild COVID-19 (a few samples of this study predate the infection). Cell type and time point are not known. This chain's CDR3 is CASSHGPGQDTDTQYF. For the CDR3, the DNA is TGTGCCAGCAGCCACGGCCCGGGACAGGACACAGATACGCAGTATTTT.